This entry concerns a single T cell receptor (beta chain). Germline V gives CDR1 SGHNT, CDR2 YYREEE (reference sequence). V shed 3 bases and J shed 0 bases, with 7 bases lying between them. The CDR3 extends over 15 amino acids. The data originate from a study of technical replicates of blood from a few donors. Using immunoSEQ multiplex PCR, the repertoire was profiled, and TCRdb retains in-frame clones only, with some absent. The repertoire holds about 84,000 clones, with approximately 97% as singletons. This sequence joins TRBV5-4 and TRBJ2-6; D gene ambiguous. Material: T cells isolated from PBMCs. This receptor was obtained from a human donor in good health. The CDR3 DNA sequence: TGTGCCAGCAGCTCTATGAGCTCTGGGGCCAACGTCCTGACTTTC. Amino acid sequence: CASSSMSSGANVLTF. The full variable domain, completed using reference TRBV5-4 and TRBJ2-6, is ETGVTQSPTHLIKTRGQQVTLRCSSQSGHNTVSWYQQALGQGPQFIFQYYREEENGRGNFPPRFSGLQFPNYSSELNVNALELDDSALYLCASSSMSSGANVLTFGAGSRLTVL.